This entry lists 9 T cell receptor beta chains sequenced from one sample in a study of identical twins. TCRdb re-analysed the 5' RACE reads in MiXCR, keeping a single row per CDR3 protein. The sample gives around 370,000 distinct CDR3 sequences, approximately 8.8% of which show up once; roughly 8.9% is in the top ten. Material for sequencing was naive T cells sorted from blood. All receptors derive from a woman in her forties or fifties in good health.

J is TRBJ1-5 and V is TRBV25-1, with no clear D. The CDR3 extends over 13 amino acids. Germline loops: CDR1 MGHDK, CDR2 SYGVNS. Trimming left V 6 bases short and J 3 bases short, with 9 bases between. CDR3 nucleotide sequence: TGTGCCAGCAGAGGTTGGGACAATCAGCCCCAGCATTTT. Amino acid sequence: CASRGWDNQPQHF. The variable domain in full, completed from reference TRBV25-1 and TRBJ1-5, reads EADIYQTPRYLVIGTGKKITLECSQTMGHDKMYWYQQDPGMELHLIHYSYGVNSTEKGDLSSESTVSRIRTEHFPLTLESARPSHTSQYLCASRGWDNQPQHFGDGTRLSIL.

This clonotype was picked up a small number of times. The chain combines TRBV20-1 with TRBJ2-3; TRBD1 matches 8 bases. CDR3 length: 16 residues. The V gene end was trimmed by 0 bases and the J gene end by 2 bases; junction bases not matched to a gene: 7. Looked up from germline, CDR1 is DFQATT and CDR2 is SNEGSKA (reference sequence). The CDR3 loop reads CSARDPWTGYTDTQYF. CDR3 DNA sequence: TGCAGTGCTAGAGACCCTTGGACAGGGTACACAGATACGCAGTATTTT.

This clonotype occurred a few times. J is TRBJ2-1 and V is TRBV5-1, with 10 bases aligning to TRBD2. With 3 bases clipped from V and 4 bases from J, the junction kept 4 bases outside the gene matches. The CDR3 consists of 15 residues. Germline lookup yields CDR1 SGHRS and CDR2 YFSETQ. CDR3 nucleotides: TGCGCCAGCAGCTCAGGGACTAGCGTTTACAATGAGCAGTTCTTC. Protein sequence: CASSSGTSVYNEQFF.

This chain uses TRBV5-1 with TRBJ2-7; 9 bases line up with TRBD1. V was clipped by 1 base and J by 0 bases; unmatched bases: 11. The length of the CDR3 is 18 residues. Germline CDR1 reads SGHRS; CDR2 reads YFSETQ. This CDR3 reads CASSLWGQGTTSSYEQYF. The DNA for the CDR3 is TGCGCCAGCAGCTTGTGGGGACAGGGTACCACTAGCTCCTACGAGCAGTACTTC.

This clonotype was detected a few times. The gene calls are TRBV3-1 and TRBJ1-1, with a possible D match to TRBD1 (6 bases). There are 11 residues in the CDR3. Germline V gives CDR1 LGHDT, CDR2 YNNKEL (reference sequence). V was clipped by 8 bases and J by 7 bases, with 11 bases between them. This chain's CDR3 is CASRGQSEAFF. DNA of the CDR3: TGTGCCAGCCGGGGGCAGAGTGAAGCTTTCTTT.

V and J are TRBV30 and TRBJ1-3; no firm D call. Germline V gives CDR1 GTSNPN, CDR2 SVGIG (reference sequence). V lost 4 bases and J 1 base, leaving 8 bases between the germline ends. The CDR3 sequence is 13 residues long. The CDR3 loop is CAWTALSGNTIYF. The CDR3 bases are TGTGCCTGGACAGCTCTTTCTGGAAACACCATATATTTT.

A few counts support this clonotype. This chain connects TRBV12-3 or TRBV12-4 to TRBJ2-7; maybe TRBD2 (5 bases). CDR3 size: 14 residues. The germline V and J ends were trimmed by 3 bases and 3 bases, with 12 bases remaining between them. CDR3 residues: CASSLDLGYYEQYF. The CDR3 DNA follows: TGTGCCAGCAGTTTGGACTTGGGATACTACGAGCAGTACTTC.

This clonotype has only one observation. CDR3 amino acids: CSGRQAGWETQYF. The CDR3 DNA reads TGCAGCGGTAGACAGGCGGGCTGGGAGACCCAGTACTTC. The chain has TRBV29-1 and TRBJ2-5, with a tentative D call TRBD1 (6 bases). The CDR3 runs to 13 residues. Trimming took 7 bases from V and 5 from J, leaving 17 bases between them. Germline CDR1 is SQVTM and CDR2 is ANQGSEA. The full variable domain, in which reference TRBV29-1 and TRBJ2-5 provide the parts outside the CDR3, is SAVISQKPSRDICQRGTSLTIQCQVDSQVTMMFWYRQQPGQSLTLIATANQGSEATYESGFVIDKFPISRPNLTFSTLTVSNMSPEDSSIYLCSGRQAGWETQYFGPGTRLLVL.

V gene TRBV20-1 combines with J gene TRBJ2-1; a weak D match, TRBD2 (6 bases). This CDR3 has 13 amino acids. Per germline, CDR1 DFQATT and CDR2 SNEGSKA (reference sequence). V was trimmed by 7 bases and J by 5 bases, leaving 15 bases between them. The CDR3 DNA reads TGCAGTGATATAGCGGCCACAAACAATGAGCAGTTCTTC. This translates into CSDIAATNNEQFF.